Listed here are 12 T cell receptor beta chains from one sample, sequenced in a study of blood T cell repertoires in COVID-19. Sequencing used immunoSEQ multiplex PCR; TCRdb keeps in-frame clones, though not all of them. The repertoire consists of 50,000 to 65,000 clones, with over 80% occurring once and the leading ten covering roughly 7%. The specimen sequenced was peripheral blood. The receptors come from a woman aged 60-75 years with active or convalescent COVID-19.

The CDR3 nucleotides read TGTGCCAGCAGCTTGTCTAGCGGGAGGGGGTACGAGCAGTACTTC. It yields the protein CASSLSSGRGYEQYF. The chain is built from TRBV7-6 and TRBJ2-7; 12 bases are a match to TRBD2. From germline, CDR1 is SGHVS and CDR2 FNYEAQ. The CDR3 is 15 residues long. The ends lost 3 bases at V and 4 bases at J; junction bases unmatched: 4.

This sequence joins TRBV10-1 and TRBJ2-1; D may be TRBD2 (5 bases). The germline gives CDR1 WNHNN, CDR2 SYGVQD (reference sequence). Trimming took off 6 bases at V and 10 bases at J, with 16 bases between the two ends. The CDR3 totals 13 residues. The CDR3 loop is CASRDSPLGEQFF. CDR3 bases: TGCGCCAGCAGGGACTCCCCTTTGGGAGAGCAGTTCTTC.

V is TRBV20-1 and J is TRBJ2-7; 9 positions match TRBD2. CDR1 DFQATT and CDR2 SNEGSKA come from the germline V gene (reference sequence). This CDR3 contains 14 residues. The V gene end was trimmed by 3 bases and the J gene end by 3 bases; junction bases not matched to a gene: 6. The CDR3 nucleotides are TGCAGTGCTAGTCCCGCGGGAGGGGTCTACGAGCAGTACTTC. Translation gives CSASPAGGVYEQYF.

The chain uses TRBV12-5 and TRBJ2-3; TRBD2 matches 10 bases. This CDR3 spans 14 amino acids. Trimming took 8 bases from V and 2 from J; bases not matched to a gene: 4. CDR1 and CDR2 (germline): LGHNT, FRNRAP. The CDR3 here is CASRAGGYTDTQYF. The DNA for the CDR3 is TGTGCTAGTAGAGCGGGGGGGTACACAGATACGCAGTATTTT.

The chain employs TRBV6-5 and TRBJ2-3; 7 nucleotides agree with TRBD2. In germline, CDR1 is MNHEY, CDR2 SVGAGI. This CDR3 is built from 11 residues. With 6 bases clipped from V and 14 bases from J, the junction kept 8 bases outside the gene matches. In nucleotides, the CDR3 is TGTGCCAGCAGCGACGGACTAGTTCGGTATTTT. Amino acid sequence: CASSDGLVRYF.

V gene TRBV6-5 combines with J gene TRBJ2-7, with D unresolved. The CDR3 is 11 amino acids. V was shortened by 7 bases and J by 3 bases, with 7 bases between the two germline ends. Germline lookup yields CDR1 MNHEY and CDR2 SVGAGI. The CDR3 spells CASIADYEQYF. DNA of the CDR3: TGTGCCAGCATCGCGGACTACGAGCAGTACTTC.

This chain links TRBV11-3 with TRBJ2-2; D is uncertain. Germline-derived CDR1 and CDR2 are SGHNT and YENEEA. This CDR3 region has 14 residues. V lost 0 bases and J 8 bases, leaving 10 bases between the germline ends. The CDR3 DNA sequence: TGTGCCAGCAGCTTAGAACCCTATACGGGGGAGCTGTTTTTT. Its translation is CASSLEPYTGELFF.

This clone showed up just once. The chain recombines TRBV12-5 with TRBJ1-1; D is uncertain. Per the germline V gene, CDR1 is LGHNT and CDR2 is FRNRAP. Trimming cost V 5 bases and J 1 base, with 5 bases left between them. The CDR3 sequence is 12 residues long. This CDR3 is CASGIGNTEAFF. CDR3 coding DNA: TGTGCTAGTGGTATCGGGAACACTGAAGCTTTCTTT.

In DNA, the CDR3 is TGTGCCAGCAGCAGGGGTGATACGCAGTATTTT. Its protein is CASSRGDTQYF. The chain has TRBV9 and TRBJ2-3; tentatively, D is TRBD1 (5 bases). Germline assignment: CDR1 SGDLS and CDR2 YYNGEE. CDR3 size: 11 residues. The germline V and J ends were trimmed by 4 bases and 6 bases, with 6 bases remaining between them.

This clone was seen only once. The V and J genes are TRBV13 and TRBJ2-2; TRBD1 agrees at 7 bases. CDR1 is PRHDT, CDR2 FYEKMQ, per germline (reference sequence). V trimming: 7 bases; J trimming: 4 bases; junction bases outside the gene matches: 6. The CDR3 runs to 14 residues. The CDR3 sequence is CASIEQGTTGELFF. The CDR3 nucleotides are TGTGCCAGCATCGAACAGGGGACCACCGGGGAGCTGTTTTTT.

The V gene is TRBV30, the J gene TRBJ1-5; D gene uncertain. The CDR3 extends over 15 amino acids. With 0 bases removed from V and 4 bases from J, the gap between germline ends came to 13 bases. Per germline, CDR1 GTSNPN and CDR2 SVGIG (reference sequence). CDR3 nucleotides: TGTGCCTGGAGTGTACGGGCGGGCATAAATCAGCCCCAGCATTTT. Its translation: CAWSVRAGINQPQHF.

The genes are TRBV23-1 and TRBJ2-7; TRBD1 matches 7 bases. TRBV23-1 is annotated as an ORF whose role is uncertain. The CDR3 is 13 amino acids. The V segment lost 11 bases and the J segment 2 bases; nucleotides outside the gene matches: 9. The CDR3 sequence is CALLRDRAYEQYF. CDR3 in DNA: TGCGCCCTGCTCAGAGACAGGGCCTACGAGCAGTACTTC.